Each of the 4 T cell receptor beta chains below was sequenced from the same sample in a study of cytomegalovirus exposure and HLA in healthy donors. The PCR employed 60 Vbeta primers together with 13 Jbeta primers. The method was immunoSEQ multiplex PCR; TCRdb's version includes in-frame clones alone and lacks a portion of them. The data hold roughly 110,000 clones, with 80% to 85% observed a single time. The sample comprised PBMCs. All receptors derive from a young man in good health and CMV-seropositive.

The chain joins TRBV10-3 to TRBJ2-7, with 7 bases identical to TRBD1. With V trimmed by 7 bases and J by 6 bases, 12 bases remained unmatched. The CDR3 has 14 residues. Germline V gene lookup returns CDR1 ENHRY and CDR2 SYGVKD. As DNA, the CDR3 is TGTGCCATCACTGCCGACAGGGTAACCCTCGAGCAGTACTTC. As protein: CAITADRVTLEQYF.

V is TRBV10-3 and J is TRBJ2-2, with 8 bases lining up with TRBD2. The junction had 7 bases not matched to a gene; V was cut back by 10 bases and J by 0 bases. Germline V lookup: CDR1 ENHRY, CDR2 SYGVKD. The CDR3 has 15 amino acids. CDR3 nucleotides: TGTGCCACGGGGGGGGGATCCGCGAACACCGGGGAGCTGTTTTTT. Its protein is CATGGGSANTGELFF.

The V and J genes are TRBV10-3 and TRBJ2-1; no definite D call. The CDR3 runs to 15 residues. In germline, CDR1 is ENHRY, CDR2 SYGVKD. V lost 6 bases to trimming and J lost 0 bases, with 12 bases between them. The CDR3 nucleotides are TGTGCCATCAGCGATTACCGCGCCTCCTACAATGAGCAGTTCTTC. This gives the protein CAISDYRASYNEQFF.

The CDR3 DNA follows: TGTGCCAGCAGGTCACCAGAATCAGATACGCAGTATTTT. Translating it yields CASRSPESDTQYF. The chain has TRBV7-3 and TRBJ2-3; D remains ambiguous. This CDR3 comprises 13 residues. Germline V CDR1 and CDR2: SGHTA, FQGTGA. The ends were cut back, 6 bases at V and 4 bases at J, with 11 bases in the middle.